The entry below gives a single T cell receptor (beta chain) sequence along with its context. This entry belongs to a study of blood T cell repertoires in COVID-19. Clones were read by immunoSEQ multiplex PCR, and TCRdb kept only the in-frame ones, dropping some. The repertoire includes approximately 200,000 clones, 75% to 85% of them detected once, and about 12% sits in the top ten. The sequencing input was PBMCs or T cells enriched from blood (not recorded which). The TCR originated in a man aged 40-49 years who had recovered from COVID-19.

The CDR3 bases are TGTGCCAGCAGTTACTCGAGGAATAGGCGGGAAAAACTGTTTTTT. This gives the protein CASSYSRNRREKLFF. The chain links TRBV6-5 to TRBJ1-4; D is undetermined. Germline-derived CDR1 and CDR2 are MNHEY and SVGAGI. This CDR3 is 15 amino acids long. The V end was cut by 0 bases, the J end by 8 bases, with 13 bases between.